What follows are 4 T cell receptor beta chains derived from one specimen sequenced in a study of cytomegalovirus exposure and HLA in healthy donors. Researchers ran the PCR with 60 Vbeta and 13 Jbeta primers. Libraries were prepared by immunoSEQ multiplex PCR; TCRdb keeps only in-frame clonotypes and omits some of them. The sample has about 82,000 clones; 85% to 90% are singletons. Specimen: PBMCs. Source of these receptors: a man aged 18 to 35 in good health and CMV-seronegative.

In regard to this clone: A junction end diverges from the germline sequence, so it may reflect a read error. The J gene is TRBJ2-3, the V gene TRBV7-9, with TRBD1 as a possible D gene (5 bases). Looked up from germline, CDR1 is SEHNR and CDR2 is FQNEAQ (reference sequence). The CDR3 extends over 12 amino acids. CDR3 protein: CSSSSGSDTQYF. DNA of the CDR3: TGTTCCAGCAGCTCAGGGTCAGATACGCAGTATTTT.

The chain joins TRBV28 to TRBJ1-4; the match to TRBD1 covers 7 bases. From germline, CDR1 is MDHEN and CDR2 SYDVKM. This CDR3 is built from 16 residues. The trim removed 4 bases at V and 3 bases at J, leaving 8 bases unmatched. The CDR3 is CASSYITGDPNEKLFF. The CDR3 DNA is TGTGCCAGCAGTTACATAACAGGGGATCCTAATGAAAAACTGTTTTTT.

V usage is TRBV28 and J usage is TRBJ1-4; D is uncertain. The CDR3 extends over 14 amino acids. V was clipped by 2 bases and J by 5 bases, with 9 bases between them. Looked up from germline, CDR1 is MDHEN and CDR2 is SYDVKM. The DNA for the CDR3 is TGTGCCAGCAGTTTACAATGGAGGAATGAAAAACTGTTTTTT. It is translated as CASSLQWRNEKLFF.

The chain couples TRBV2 to TRBJ2-3, with 9 bases fitting TRBD2. The V and J ends lost 8 bases and 0 bases, in that order; junction bases with no gene match: 6. This CDR3 has 15 amino acids. Germline CDR1 and CDR2: SNHLY and FYNNEI. DNA of the CDR3: TGTGCCAGCCGTTGGACTAGCGCGAGCACAGATACGCAGTATTTT. Translating gives CASRWTSASTDTQYF.